This TCR beta chain was recovered during a study of OX40 agonist ivuxolimab in advanced cancers. On the study more broadly: As their treatment, patients were administered ivuxolimab, an agonistic anti-OX40 (CD134) antibody. Participants averaged about 60 years of age (range roughly 23 to 90) and were around 80% male. The study's findings and limits: At doses 0.1 to 3.0 mg/kg, CD4+ and CD8+ clones expanded.

Some clones are missing from TCRdb's copy, which holds only in-frame ones; the method was immunoSEQ multiplex PCR. The sample yields roughly 75,000 clones, about 88% seen once. In the case of this clone: The antigen is undetermined.

Trimming removed 4 bases at V and 5 bases at J, with 13 bases between. Germline V gene lookup returns CDR1 SGHTS and CDR2 YDEGEE. The CDR3 extends over 14 amino acids. If patients had autoimmune disease history or systemic immunosuppression, they were excluded. The specimen comprised CD4+ or CD8+ T cells sorted from blood, sampled in a trial of the OX40 agonist ivuxolimab. The V call is TRBV5-8, the J call TRBJ1-5, with D unresolved. The TCR was taken from an adult with an advanced solid tumor such as melanoma, head and neck, liver or kidney cancer. This CDR3 reads CASSHERFDQPQHF. DNA for the CDR3: TGTGCCAGCAGCCATGAACGTTTCGATCAGCCCCAGCATTTT.